This T cell receptor beta chain was retrieved from a study of T-cell memory formation after mild COVID-19. The CDR3 is 12 residues long. V dropped 3 bases and J dropped 3 bases, with 9 bases sitting between them. Germline V lookup: CDR1 DFQATT, CDR2 SNEGSKA (reference sequence). From the 5' RACE reads, TCRdb called clonotypes with MiXCR, one entry per CDR3 protein. The sample lists just under 550,000 distinct CDR3 sequences, around 21% seen once, with around 13% in the top ten. V usage is TRBV20-1 and J usage is TRBJ2-7; D ambiguous. The source is an adult woman who had mild COVID-19 (a few samples of this study predate the infection). Cell type and time point are not known. The sequencing sample was made of PBMCs or a T cell subset sorted from them (not recorded which). The CDR3 bases are TGCAGTGCTAGGTCTGTGAGCTACGAGCAGTACTTC. It translates to CSARSVSYEQYF.